The clone carrying this TCR beta chain has just a few counts. Antigen specificity is unknown. The sample belongs to a study of response to subunit inactivated influenza vaccine. Study results and caveats: T cells newly recruited by each seasonal influenza vaccination are few, the authors suggested.

Germline V gene sequence: CDR1 MGHRA, CDR2 YSYEKL. The CDR3 contains 15 residues. With 0 bases removed from V and 7 bases from J, the gap between germline ends came to 13 bases. Via MiXCR, TCRdb re-called the RT-PCR reads, giving one row per CDR3 protein. The sample lists approximately 570,000 distinct CDR3 sequences, about 7.6% seen once, with 10% to 15% in the top ten. V usage is TRBV4-1 and J usage is TRBJ1-5; D not resolved. Sequenced material: PBMCs from blood, taken 23 months after vaccination. The origin of this receptor is a man in his fifties or sixties who received an inactivated influenza vaccine. CDR3 loop: CASSQDGGEGQPQHF. CDR3 in DNA: TGCGCCAGCAGCCAAGACGGTGGGGAGGGCCAGCCCCAGCATTTT.